One and the same sample provided the 5 T cell receptor beta chains below, sequenced in a study of blood T cell repertoires in COVID-19. Data came from immunoSEQ multiplex PCR; TCRdb stores just in-frame clones and leaves some out. Among 350,000 to 550,000 clones listed, 85% to 90% were seen once. Specimen: PBMCs or T cells enriched from blood (not recorded which). The receptors come from a man under 40 who had recovered from COVID-19.

The genes are TRBV28 and TRBJ1-1, with TRBD1 matching 9 bases. Trimming removed 5 bases from V and 4 bases from J; junction bases left unmatched: 8. CDR3 length: 15 amino acids. Germline V CDR1 and CDR2: MDHEN, SYDVKM. The CDR3 region has the DNA TGTGCCAGCAGTGTACAGGGGGCGCGAGGCACTGAAGCTTTCTTT. It encodes CASSVQGARGTEAFF.

This chain connects TRBV7-6 to TRBJ1-1, with a tentative D call TRBD1 (6 bases). V shed 5 bases and J shed 1 base, with 23 bases lying between them. CDR1 is SGHVS, CDR2 FNYEAQ, per germline. The CDR3 runs to 18 residues. The CDR3 spells CASSPRAAGGDANTEAFF. CDR3 coding DNA: TGTGCCAGCAGCCCCCGGGCGGCGGGGGGCGATGCGAACACTGAAGCTTTCTTT. Based on the CDR3 plus reference TRBV7-6 and TRBJ1-1, the full variable domain is GAGVSQSPRYKVTKRGQDVALRCDPISGHVSLYWYRQALGQGPEFLTYFNYEAQQDKSGLPNDRFSAERPEGSISTLTIQRTEQRDSAMYRCASSPRAAGGDANTEAFFGQGTRLTVV.

The V gene is TRBV28, the J gene TRBJ1-2, with 9 bases identical to TRBD1. CDR3 length equals 13 residues. Trimming removed 11 bases from V and 3 bases from J; junction bases left unmatched: 7. Germline V lookup: CDR1 MDHEN, CDR2 SYDVKM. The CDR3 region has the DNA TGTGCCTCCTCTGGGACAGGGTACTATGGCTACACCTTC. It yields the protein CASSGTGYYGYTF.

The chain uses TRBV3-1 (or the pseudogene TRBV3-2) and TRBJ1-2; maybe TRBD1 (5 bases). Looked up from germline, CDR1 is LGHDT and CDR2 is YNNKEL (reference sequence). CDR3 size: 15 residues. Trimming removed 0 bases from V and 8 bases from J, with 16 bases in between. In DNA form, the CDR3 reads TGTGCCAGCAGCCAAGATGGCGGGGGACCCTTCGGCTACACCTTC. Its protein product is CASSQDGGGPFGYTF.

The V and J genes are TRBV7-2 and TRBJ2-1; 9 positions agree with TRBD2. Germline CDR1 SGHTA, CDR2 FQGNSA. The CDR3 spans 16 residues. The trim removed 5 bases at V and 6 bases at J, leaving 11 bases unmatched. Here the CDR3 reads CASSPIGGRAGNEQFF. The CDR3, as DNA: TGTGCCAGCAGCCCTATCGGCGGGAGGGCGGGCAATGAGCAGTTCTTC.